This T cell receptor (beta chain) was recorded in a study of blood T cell repertoires in COVID-19. The table came from immunoSEQ multiplex PCR; TCRdb's copy has only in-frame clones and leaves some out. The sample consists of some 260,000 clones, around 89% of them appearing once. Trimming took 4 bases from V and 3 from J; bases not matched to a gene: 6. The CDR3 consists of 16 residues. Germline values: CDR1 SGDLS, CDR2 YYNGEE. The chain joins TRBV9 to TRBJ1-4, with 10 bases fitting TRBD1. The clonotype originates from a man between 40 and 49 years old who had recovered from COVID-19. The sample consisted of PBMCs or T cells enriched from blood (not recorded which). Written as DNA, the CDR3 is TGTGCCAGCAGCCGGGGACAGGGGATGGCTAATGAAAAACTGTTTTTT. This gives the protein CASSRGQGMANEKLFF.